The present T cell receptor beta chain was sequenced within a study of PD-1 blockade in classical Hodgkin lymphoma. Turning to the study itself: Every 2 weeks, patients had 3 mg/kg nivolumab intravenously. Findings and caveats of the study: Newly diagnosed patients and complete responders had comparable diversity at baseline. Healthy donors were reported to have higher baseline TCR diversity than newly diagnosed patients. Patients were excluded if nivolumab began under 1 year after ASCT (the autologous transplant).

Repertoires were generated with immunoSEQ multiplex PCR, while TCRdb's copy carries only in-frame clones and drops some. The repertoire consists of over 25,000 clones, with approximately 65% occurring once and the leading ten covering almost 4%. This CDR3 is built from 13 residues. V gave up 2 bases and J gave up 4 bases, with 9 bases separating them. CDR1 GTSNPN and CDR2 SVGIG come from the germline V gene (reference sequence). As for this clone: What it binds is not known.

Time point: cycle 4 day 1 (C4D1), after less than 7 weeks of nivolumab. Every one of the patients relapsed after autologous stem cell transplantation (brentuximab vedotin exposure was variable). This rearrangement joins TRBV30 to TRBJ1-5; D gene unclear. This TCR was recovered from a human donor with classical Hodgkin lymphoma. The sequenced sample was peripheral blood mononuclear cells (PBMCs), obtained before the fourth cycle of nivolumab. The DNA for the CDR3 is TGTGCCTGGAGTCTGTCTGATAATCAGCCCCAGCATTTT. It specifies CAWSLSDNQPQHF.